A single sample is the source of the 8 T cell receptor beta chains below, sequenced in a study of T cells in women clearing cervical HPV infection. Assay used: immunoSEQ multiplex PCR; TCRdb lists only in-frame clones, some missing. The sample has under 20,000 clones. Sequenced input: blood buffy coat. These receptors were collected from a woman aged 18 to 75 with a cervical HPV16 infection that either progressed to CIN3+ or cleared (not recorded which).

Worth noting for this clone: The read stops 3 residues short of the end of the CDR3; the missing end is completed from the germline J gene. The chain combines TRBV11-2 with TRBJ1-1, with D perhaps matching TRBD1 (6 bases). The CDR3 is 14 residues long. The V gene lost 6 bases and the J gene lost 6 bases, with 17 bases spanning the gap. Germline CDR1 is SGHAT and CDR2 is FQNNGV. This CDR3 is CASRHPSPGAEAFF. The CDR3 DNA, read in part, is TGTGCCAGCAGACATCCTTCCCCAGGGGCTGAA.

Regarding this clone: The read finishes 3 residues shy of the CDR3 end, and the germline J gene is used to complete it. The chain employs TRBV5-1 and TRBJ2-7; D not certain. V gave up 4 bases and J gave up 0 bases, with 11 bases separating them. This CDR3 region has 14 residues. From germline, CDR1 is SGHRS and CDR2 YFSETQ. CDR3 bases read: TGCGCCAGCAGCGCCTCAGCGAGCTCCTACGAG. Amino acids: CASSASASSYE. The whole CDR3 protein reads CASSASASSYEQYF.

Comments on this clone: From the germline J gene comes the end of the CDR3, since the read stops 3 residues before it. The chain carries TRBV6-2 or TRBV6-3 and TRBJ2-7; D uncertain. Germline CDR1 is MNHEY and CDR2 is SVGEGT. With 7 bases removed from V and 5 bases from J, the gap between germline ends came to 12 bases. The CDR3 sequence is 12 residues long. This CDR3 is CASTAGSDEQYF. CDR3 DNA (partial): TGTGCCAGCACCGCAGGATCCGACGAG.

Comments on this clone: The CDR3 extends 3 residues past the end of the read, so its final part is completed from the germline J gene. The chain recombines TRBV7-6 with TRBJ2-7; 7 nucleotides agree with TRBD1. Germline CDR1 and CDR2: SGHVS and FNYEAQ. V lost 5 bases and J lost 0; bases outside the gene matches: 10. The CDR3 sequence is 16 residues long. The CDR3 loop is CASSPQTGQISYEQYF. The CDR3 bases that were read are TGTGCCAGCAGCCCACAAACGGGACAGATCTCCTACGAG.

The CDR3 loop is CASYRLNTEAFF. The CDR3 bases that were read are TGTGCCAGCTACAGGTTGAACACTGAA. This rearrangement joins TRBV2 to TRBJ1-1; possible D gene TRBD1, 5 bases. The CDR3 is cut off 3 residues early in the read; its end comes from the germline J gene. Germline lookup yields CDR1 SNHLY and CDR2 FYNNEI. The CDR3 has 12 residues. Deletions cut 8 bases from V and 0 bases from J, with 7 bases between.

On this clone: The read ends 3 residues before the CDR3 terminus; that terminus is restored from the germline J gene. This chain links TRBV2 with TRBJ1-3; 7 positions match TRBD1. Trimming cost V 6 bases and J 2 bases; bases outside gene matches: 1. The CDR3 has 13 residues. Germline loops: CDR1 SNHLY, CDR2 FYNNEI. The part of the CDR3 DNA that was read is TGTGCCAGCAGGACAGGGACTGGAAACACC. Its protein product is CASRTGTGNT. The entire CDR3 protein is CASRTGTGNTIYF.

Partial CDR3 DNA: TGCGCCAGCAGCTTGTCCGGACAGGGGAATTCACCC. It specifies CASSLSGQGNSP. The entire CDR3 protein reads CASSLSGQGNSPLHF. The chain links TRBV5-1 to TRBJ1-6; 9 nucleotides align to TRBD1. The missing CDR3 end, 3 residues past where the read stops, is filled in from the germline J gene. With 1 base clipped from V and 7 bases from J, the junction kept 3 bases outside the gene matches. The germline V gene encodes CDR1 SGHRS and CDR2 YFSETQ. This CDR3 comprises 15 residues.

As for this clone: The observed sequence ends 3 residues before the CDR3 terminus, with the missing tail filled in from the germline J gene. The chain carries TRBV7-9 and TRBJ1-1; D perhaps matches TRBD1 (5 bases). This CDR3 is built from 14 residues. V gave up 4 bases and J gave up 3 bases, with 12 bases separating them. Looked up from germline, CDR1 is SEHNR and CDR2 is FQNEAQ (reference sequence). CDR3 bases read: TGTGCCAGCAGCTCGGCCCCAGGGTACACTGAA. Protein product: CASSSAPGYTE. The full CDR3 reads CASSSAPGYTEAFF.